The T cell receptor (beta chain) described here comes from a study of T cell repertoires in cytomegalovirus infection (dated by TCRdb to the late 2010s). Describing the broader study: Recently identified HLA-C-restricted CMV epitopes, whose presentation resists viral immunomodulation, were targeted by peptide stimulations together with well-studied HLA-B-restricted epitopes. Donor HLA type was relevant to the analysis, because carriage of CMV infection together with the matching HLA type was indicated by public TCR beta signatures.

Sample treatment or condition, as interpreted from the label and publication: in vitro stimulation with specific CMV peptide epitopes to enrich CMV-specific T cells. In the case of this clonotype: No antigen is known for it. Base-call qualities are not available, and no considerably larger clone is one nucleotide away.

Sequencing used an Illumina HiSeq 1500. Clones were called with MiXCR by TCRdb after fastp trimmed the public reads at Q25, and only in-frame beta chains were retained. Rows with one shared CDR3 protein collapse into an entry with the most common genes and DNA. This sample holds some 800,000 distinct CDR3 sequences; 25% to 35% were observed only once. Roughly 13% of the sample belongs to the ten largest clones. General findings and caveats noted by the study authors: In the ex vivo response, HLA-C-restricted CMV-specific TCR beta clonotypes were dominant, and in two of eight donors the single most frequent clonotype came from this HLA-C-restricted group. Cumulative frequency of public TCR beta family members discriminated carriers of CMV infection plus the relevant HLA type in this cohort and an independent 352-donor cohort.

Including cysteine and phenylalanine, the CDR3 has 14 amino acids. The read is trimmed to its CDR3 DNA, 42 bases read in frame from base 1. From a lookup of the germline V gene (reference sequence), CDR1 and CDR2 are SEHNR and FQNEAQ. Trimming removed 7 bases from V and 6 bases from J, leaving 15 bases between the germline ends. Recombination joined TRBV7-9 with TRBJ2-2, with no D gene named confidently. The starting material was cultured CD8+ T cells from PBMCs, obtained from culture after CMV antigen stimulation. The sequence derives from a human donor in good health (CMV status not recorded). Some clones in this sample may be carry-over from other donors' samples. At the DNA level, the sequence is TGTGCCAGCACCTCGCAAACACACCCCGGGGAGCTGTTTTTT. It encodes CASTSQTHPGELFF.